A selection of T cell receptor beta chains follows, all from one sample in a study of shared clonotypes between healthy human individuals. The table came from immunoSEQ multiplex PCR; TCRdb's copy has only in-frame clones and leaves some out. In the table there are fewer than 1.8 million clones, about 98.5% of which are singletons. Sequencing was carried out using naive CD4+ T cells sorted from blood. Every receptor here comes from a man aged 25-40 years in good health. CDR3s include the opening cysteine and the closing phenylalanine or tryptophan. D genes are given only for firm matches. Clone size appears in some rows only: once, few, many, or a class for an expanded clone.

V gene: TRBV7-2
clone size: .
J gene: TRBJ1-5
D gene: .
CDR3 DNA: TGTGCCAGCAGCCCCATCGGAATGGGACGCGGGGGGCCCCAGCATTTT
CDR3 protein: CASSPIGMGRGGPQHF

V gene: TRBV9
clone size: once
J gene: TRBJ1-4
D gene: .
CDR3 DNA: TGTGCCAGCAGCGTAGGGACAGCAAACTTCCTTGGAACTAATGAAAAACTGTTTTTT
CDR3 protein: CASSVGTANFLGTNEKLFF

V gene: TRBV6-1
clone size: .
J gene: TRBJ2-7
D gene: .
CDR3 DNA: TGTGCCAGCACAGGGACCGGGATCTCCTACGAGCAGTACTTC
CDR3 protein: CASTGTGISYEQYF

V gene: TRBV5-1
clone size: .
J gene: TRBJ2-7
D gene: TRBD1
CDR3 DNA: TGCGCCAGCAGTCGCGGACAGGGAAGAACCTACGAGCAGTACTTC
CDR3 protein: CASSRGQGRTYEQYF

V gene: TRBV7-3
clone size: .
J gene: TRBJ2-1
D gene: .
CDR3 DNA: TGTGCCAGCAGCCCAAAGGGGGTTAGCTCCTACAATGAGCAGTTCTTC
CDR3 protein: CASSPKGVSSYNEQFF

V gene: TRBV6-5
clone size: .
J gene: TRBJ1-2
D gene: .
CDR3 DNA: TGTGCCAGCAGTTATGGTCGAGGGGAGGATGGCTACACCTTC
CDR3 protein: CASSYGRGEDGYTF

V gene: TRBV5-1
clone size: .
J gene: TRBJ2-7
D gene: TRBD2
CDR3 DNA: TGCGCCAGCAGCTTGGCCGCGGGAGGTAGGACCTACGAGCAGTACTTC
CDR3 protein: CASSLAAGGRTYEQYF

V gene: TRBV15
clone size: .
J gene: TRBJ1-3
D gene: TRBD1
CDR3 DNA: TGTGCCACCACACCGACAGGGGGCTTTGGAAACACCATATATTTT
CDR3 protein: CATTPTGGFGNTIYF

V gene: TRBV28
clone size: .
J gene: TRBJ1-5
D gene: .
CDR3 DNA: TGTGCCAGCAGTTCGACAGTTCAGCCCCAGCATTTT
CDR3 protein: CASSSTVQPQHF

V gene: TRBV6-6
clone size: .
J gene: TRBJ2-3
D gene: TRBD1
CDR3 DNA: TGTGCCAGCAGTTACGTAGGGGGCAACACAGATACGCAGTATTTT
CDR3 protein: CASSYVGGNTDTQYF